The 15 T cell receptor beta chains listed next were all sequenced from one sample in a study of cytomegalovirus exposure and HLA in healthy donors. Use of 60 Vbeta and 13 Jbeta primers characterized the PCR. This table comes from immunoSEQ multiplex PCR, and its TCRdb copy is limited to in-frame clones, with some not included. In the table there are about 170,000 clones, 80% to 90% of which are singletons. Sequenced input: PBMCs. The receptors were sampled from a woman in her late teens or twenties in good health and CMV-seronegative.

This chain connects TRBV7-2 to TRBJ1-1, with D possibly matching TRBD1 (5 bases). Germline V gene sequence: CDR1 SGHTA, CDR2 FQGNSA. Trimming shortened V by 4 bases and J by 0 bases, and 9 bases separated the two germline ends. This CDR3 contains 14 residues. CDR3 loop: CASSSWGLNTEAFF. Written as DNA, the CDR3 is TGTGCCAGCAGCTCTTGGGGCTTGAACACTGAAGCTTTCTTT. Full variable domain (missing parts from reference TRBV7-2 and TRBJ1-1): GAGVSQSPSNKVTEKGKDVELRCDPISGHTALYWYRQSLGQGLEFLIYFQGNSAPDKSGLPSDRFSAERTGGSVSTLTIQRTQQEDSAVYLCASSSWGLNTEAFFGQGTRLTVV.

The gene calls are TRBV5-1 and TRBJ2-1; TRBD1 agrees at 12 bases. V lost 2 bases, J lost 9 bases, and 12 bases stayed unmatched. In germline, CDR1 is SGHRS, CDR2 YFSETQ. CDR3 size: 17 residues. The CDR3 DNA is TGCGCCAGCAGCTTAAAACCGGGACAGGGGGCAATGAGTGAGCAGTTCTTC. Amino acid sequence: CASSLKPGQGAMSEQFF.

This chain connects TRBV29-1 to TRBJ2-1; 8 positions agree with TRBD1. CDR1 is SQVTM and CDR2 is ANQGSEA in the germline V gene. V trimming: 3 bases; J trimming: 7 bases; junction bases outside the gene matches: 5. This CDR3 has 13 amino acids. The CDR3 is CSVDPTGANEQFF. CDR3 sequence (DNA): TGCAGCGTTGACCCGACAGGGGCGAATGAGCAGTTCTTC.

The CDR3 bases are TGTGCCAGCAGCGCCCAGGGGGGGCTAGCGGGGGCCACAGATACGCAGTATTTT. The encoded protein is CASSAQGGLAGATDTQYF. The V and J genes are TRBV9 and TRBJ2-3; 10 bases map to TRBD2. Germline lookup yields CDR1 SGDLS and CDR2 YYNGEE. There are 18 residues in the CDR3. V gave up 3 bases and J gave up 2 bases; unmatched junction bases: 12.

This chain joins TRBV6-1 and TRBJ1-1; D perhaps matches TRBD1 (5 bases). V dropped 4 bases and J dropped 6 bases, with 18 bases sitting between them. This CDR3 has 15 amino acids. The germline gives CDR1 MNHNS, CDR2 SASEGT. This CDR3 is CASSVGPGGGPEAFF. In DNA, the CDR3 is TGTGCCAGCAGTGTGGGACCCGGGGGTGGGCCTGAAGCTTTCTTT.

This sequence joins TRBV27 and TRBJ2-1; TRBD1 is a possible D gene (5 bases). Trimming pared 3 bases from V and 9 bases from J, leaving 9 bases between. The germline gives CDR1 MNHEY, CDR2 SMNVEV (reference sequence). The CDR3 length is 12 residues. CDR3 sequence (DNA): TGTGCCAGCAGTTTCCAGGGTTTTGAGCAGTTCTTC. Protein product: CASSFQGFEQFF.

The CDR3: CASSVQGDYEQYF. The CDR3, as DNA: TGCGCCAGCAGCGTACAGGGGGACTACGAGCAGTACTTC. The V and J genes are TRBV4-1 and TRBJ2-7; 8 bases match TRBD1. V dropped 5 bases and J dropped 3; count of bases not matched to a gene: 3. This CDR3 spans 13 amino acids. Germline V gives CDR1 MGHRA, CDR2 YSYEKL.

The V call is TRBV28, the J call TRBJ2-2, with TRBD1 matching 8 bases. Germline CDR1 reads MDHEN; CDR2 reads SYDVKM. V lost 6 bases and J lost 7; bases outside the gene matches: 7. The CDR3 length is 14 residues. The CDR3 sequence is CASRSRGHNGELFF. The CDR3 nucleotides are TGTGCCAGCAGGTCCAGGGGGCACAACGGGGAGCTGTTTTTT. Filled out from reference TRBV28 and TRBJ2-2, the complete variable domain reads DVKVTQSSRYLVKRTGEKVFLECVQDMDHENMFWYRQDPGLGLRLIYFSYDVKMKEKGDIPEGYSVSREKKERFSLILESASTNQTSMYLCASRSRGHNGELFFGEGSRLTVL.

The chain links TRBV27 to TRBJ2-5; the D is unclear. V was clipped by 1 base and J by 2 bases, with 8 bases between them. The CDR3 extends over 14 amino acids. Per germline, CDR1 MNHEY and CDR2 SMNVEV (reference sequence). CDR3 sequence reads: CASSLWARQETQYF. Here the CDR3 DNA reads TGTGCCAGCAGTTTATGGGCCCGACAAGAGACCCAGTACTTC.

The chain recombines TRBV19 with TRBJ2-5; D is uncertain. From germline, CDR1 is LNHDA and CDR2 SQIVND (reference sequence). Trimming left V 5 bases short and J 2 bases short, with 9 bases between. CDR3 length: 13 amino acids. The CDR3 region is CASSVGRQETQYF. The CDR3 nucleotides read TGTGCCAGTAGTGTCGGCAGGCAAGAGACCCAGTACTTC. The whole variable domain, remainder taken from reference TRBV19 and TRBJ2-5, is DGGITQSPKYLFRKEGQNVTLSCEQNLNHDAMYWYRQDPGQGLRLIYYSQIVNDFQKGDIAEGYSVSREKKESFPLTVTSAQKNPTAFYLCASSVGRQETQYFGPGTRLLVL.

The chain is built from TRBV6-1 and TRBJ1-1, with D perhaps matching TRBD1 (6 bases). V was cut by 8 bases and J by 0 bases, with 16 bases left in between. The CDR3 has 15 residues. Germline lookup yields CDR1 MNHNS and CDR2 SASEGT. This CDR3 is CASGPQGTMNTEAFF. CDR3 sequence (DNA): TGTGCCAGCGGCCCACAGGGTACCATGAACACTGAAGCTTTCTTT.

The count of this clone is one. Compared with germline, one end of the junction differs, possibly owing to a read error. J is TRBJ2-1 and V is TRBV7-9; D remains unclear. Germline V CDR1 and CDR2: SEHNR, FQNEAQ (reference sequence). CDR3 size: 15 residues. The CDR3 reads CSSSRVVGSYNEQFF. CDR3 bases: TGTTCCAGCAGCCGGGTGGTCGGCTCCTACAATGAGCAGTTCTTC.

The V call is TRBV5-1, the J call TRBJ2-2, with D tentatively TRBD2 (7 bases). V lost 1 base, J lost 0 bases, and 16 bases lay in between. The length of the CDR3 is 18 residues. The V gene's germline CDR1 is SGHRS and CDR2 YFSETQ. The CDR3 region is CASSLKMGGGANTGELFF. CDR3 in DNA: TGCGCCAGCAGCTTGAAGATGGGCGGGGGCGCGAACACCGGGGAGCTGTTTTTT.

The chain has TRBV5-1 and TRBJ2-2; maybe TRBD1 (7 bases). Germline lookup yields CDR1 SGHRS and CDR2 YFSETQ. V lost 0 bases and J 4 bases, leaving 10 bases between the germline ends. This CDR3 is built from 15 residues. In DNA form, the CDR3 reads TGCGCCAGCAGCTTGGCAGGGGGGACCACCGGGGAGCTGTTTTTT. The encoded protein is CASSLAGGTTGELFF.

The V gene is TRBV9, the J gene TRBJ2-5, with 8 bases identical to TRBD2. Germline CDR1 is SGDLS and CDR2 is YYNGEE. CDR3 length: 16 amino acids. The junction had 12 bases not matched to a gene; V was cut back by 4 bases and J by 4 bases. As DNA, the CDR3 is TGTGCCAGCAGCCCGAATTCGGGAGGGCCGACAGAGACCCAGTACTTC. This gives the protein CASSPNSGGPTETQYF. The full variable domain, in which reference TRBV9 and TRBJ2-5 provide the parts outside the CDR3, is DSGVTQTPKHLITATGQRVTLRCSPRSGDLSVYWYQQSLDQGLQFLIQYYNGEERAKGNILERFSAQQFPDLHSELNLSSLELGDSALYFCASSPNSGGPTETQYFGPGTRLLVL.